The 24 T cell receptor beta chains below all came from one sample that was sequenced in a study of PD-1 blockade in classical Hodgkin lymphoma. Repertoires were generated with immunoSEQ multiplex PCR, while TCRdb's copy carries only in-frame clones and drops some. The sample has 4,900 or so clones, 60% to 75% seen once. As to time point: cycle 4 day 1 (C4D1), after 6 weeks of nivolumab. All patients experienced relapse after autologous stem cell transplantation, and brentuximab vedotin exposure was variable. After PBMCs were thawed, their CD8+ T cells were isolated by magnetic negative selection. The starting material was CD8+ T cells from blood, obtained before the fourth cycle of nivolumab. Receptors were obtained from a human donor with classical Hodgkin lymphoma.

Sample share makes this clone medium-sized. The V gene is TRBV27, the J gene TRBJ2-7, with D perhaps TRBD1 (5 bases). V dropped 6 bases and J dropped 2 bases, with 14 bases sitting between them. The CDR3 has 14 residues. Per germline, CDR1 MNHEY and CDR2 SMNVEV (reference sequence). The CDR3 sequence: CASRPGNPTYEQYF. As DNA, the CDR3 is TGTGCCAGCAGACCAGGGAACCCAACCTACGAGCAGTACTTC.

The chain is built from TRBV2 and TRBJ2-5; D is uncertain. The CDR3 runs 12 residues. Trimming cost V 4 bases and J 5 bases, with 8 bases left between them. Germline values: CDR1 SNHLY, CDR2 FYNNEI. The CDR3 is CASSVWAETQYF. CDR3 DNA: TGTGCCAGCAGTGTTTGGGCTGAGACCCAGTACTTC. Based on the CDR3 plus reference TRBV2 and TRBJ2-5, the full variable domain is EPEVTQTPSHQVTQMGQEVILRCVPISNHLYFYWYRQILGQKVEFLVSFYNNEISEKSEIFDDQFSVERPDGSNFTLKIRSTKLEDSAMYFCASSVWAETQYFGPGTRLLVL.

This sequence joins TRBV6-6 and TRBJ1-1; D remains unclear. The germline CDR1 and CDR2 sequences are MNHNY and SVGAGI (reference sequence). This CDR3 has 13 residues. V lost 0 bases and J 5 bases, leaving 7 bases between the germline ends. The CDR3 spells CASSYSIETEAFF. The CDR3, as DNA: TGTGCCAGCAGTTACTCGATAGAGACTGAAGCTTTCTTT.

The chain recombines TRBV18 with TRBJ2-4; D might be TRBD2 (6 bases). Trimming took off 3 bases at V and 4 bases at J, with 10 bases between the two ends. The V gene's germline CDR1 is KGHSH and CDR2 LQKENI. The CDR3 is 14 residues long. CDR3 bases: TGTGCCAGCTCACCTTCCAGCGGGAAAAACATTCAGTACTTC. This translates into CASSPSSGKNIQYF.

This clone was detected once. The chain employs TRBV6-1 and TRBJ1-5; D gene uncertain. Deletions cut 3 bases from V and 5 bases from J, with 14 bases between. CDR1 is MNHNS, CDR2 SASEGT, per germline. The CDR3 has 15 amino acids. CDR3 sequence: CASSELGSGDQPQHF. The CDR3 nucleotides read TGTGCCAGCAGTGAGCTGGGGAGTGGGGATCAGCCCCAGCATTTT.

The chain has TRBV13 and TRBJ1-1, with a weak D call TRBD1 (5 bases). Germline loops: CDR1 PRHDT, CDR2 FYEKMQ (reference sequence). The CDR3 is made up of 12 amino acids. CDR3 loop: CAGGEANTEAFF. As DNA, the CDR3 is TGTGCTGGGGGGGAAGCGAACACTGAAGCTTTCTTT.

V and J are TRBV5-4 and TRBJ2-1, with TRBD1 identical over 7 bases. The CDR3 sequence is 15 residues long. Germline assignment: CDR1 SGHNT and CDR2 YYREEE (reference sequence). Trimming removed 0 bases from V and 7 bases from J; junction bases left unmatched: 7. As DNA, the CDR3 is TGTGCCAGCAGCTTGGCACAGGGGTTACGGAATGAGCAGTTCTTC. This translates into CASSLAQGLRNEQFF.

This clone was counted once. This chain uses TRBV2 with TRBJ1-1; possible D gene TRBD1, 6 bases. Germline assignment: CDR1 SNHLY and CDR2 FYNNEI. Trimming removed 6 bases from V and 5 bases from J, with 25 bases in between. The CDR3 runs 17 residues. CDR3 region: CASRDRGGDTMRTEAFF. The CDR3 DNA follows: TGTGCCAGCAGGGACCGAGGGGGGGACACCATGAGGACTGAAGCTTTCTTT. The full variable domain, in which reference TRBV2 and TRBJ1-1 provide the parts outside the CDR3, is EPEVTQTPSHQVTQMGQEVILRCVPISNHLYFYWYRQILGQKVEFLVSFYNNEISEKSEIFDDQFSVERPDGSNFTLKIRSTKLEDSAMYFCASRDRGGDTMRTEAFFGQGTRLTVV.

The chain uses TRBV10-2 and TRBJ2-7; perhaps TRBD2 as D (5 bases). The CDR3 has 15 residues. V was pared by 0 bases and J by 6 bases, with 15 bases between. CDR1 and CDR2 (germline): WSHSY, SAAADI. The CDR3 DNA is TGCGCCAGCAGTGAGTCATGGGGTGGGAGCGGCGAGCAGTACTTC. Translation gives CASSESWGGSGEQYF.

The chain carries TRBV7-6 and TRBJ1-1; TRBD1 matches at 10 bases. The CDR3 contains 14 residues. The germline gives CDR1 SGHVS, CDR2 FNYEAQ. Germline trimming cut 5 bases from V and 8 bases from J; bases unmatched to any gene: 8. The CDR3 is CASSSRQGANEAFF. The CDR3 nucleotides read TGTGCCAGCAGCAGCAGACAGGGGGCGAACGAAGCTTTCTTT.

The genes are TRBV5-6 and TRBJ2-7; TRBD2 matches 7 bases. The CDR3 loop spans 15 amino acids. Germline V gives CDR1 SGHDT, CDR2 YYEEEE. Trimming at V came to 5 bases and at J to 1 base, leaving 9 bases not matched to a gene. CDR3 sequence (DNA): TGTGCCAGCAGATTTGGACTGGGGGGGTCCTACGAGCAGTACTTC. Protein: CASRFGLGGSYEQYF.

This clone has only one observation. V usage is TRBV27 and J usage is TRBJ2-2, with 7 bases that match TRBD2. The ends lost 6 bases at V and 0 bases at J; junction bases unmatched: 4. The CDR3 is made up of 15 amino acids. Germline values: CDR1 MNHEY, CDR2 SMNVEV (reference sequence). The CDR3 coding sequence is TGTGCCAGCAGGGTCGCGGGGGCGAACACCGGGGAGCTGTTTTTT. It codes for CASRVAGANTGELFF.

The V gene is TRBV2, the J gene TRBJ2-2; TRBD2 agrees at 14 bases. This CDR3 is built from 16 residues. Germline V gives CDR1 SNHLY, CDR2 FYNNEI. The J segment lost 6 bases and the V segment lost 5 bases, leaving 5 bases of the junction unmatched. The CDR3 sequence is CASSLPGLAGAGELFF. CDR3 sequence (DNA): TGTGCCAGCAGTTTACCGGGACTAGCGGGGGCCGGGGAGCTGTTTTTT.

This clone occurred a few times. The V and J genes are TRBV11-2 and TRBJ1-1; D remains ambiguous. V lost 5 bases and J 11 bases, leaving 9 bases between the germline ends. The germline CDR1 and CDR2 sequences are SGHAT and FQNNGV. CDR3 size: 10 residues. CDR3: CASSLDEAFF. In DNA form, the CDR3 reads TGTGCCAGCAGCCTGGATGAGGCTTTCTTT.

This clone was found a few times. This chain joins TRBV9 and TRBJ2-7; D is undetermined. Trimming took 4 bases from V and 3 from J, leaving 20 bases between them. In germline, CDR1 is SGDLS, CDR2 YYNGEE. The length of the CDR3 is 16 residues. The DNA of the CDR3 is TGTGCCAGCAGCTACGAAGGATCTGGCTGGGGCTACGAGCAGTACTTC. It encodes CASSYEGSGWGYEQYF.

The rearrangement uses TRBV5-4 and TRBJ2-1; D is unclear. Germline V gene lookup returns CDR1 SGHNT and CDR2 YYREEE (reference sequence). The CDR3 extends over 17 amino acids. Trimming took off 4 bases at V and 3 bases at J, with 20 bases between the two ends. The CDR3 spells CASSQDLSTLDYNEQFF. The CDR3 nucleotides are TGTGCCAGCAGCCAAGATCTATCCACCCTAGACTACAATGAGCAGTTCTTC.

This chain joins TRBV5-1 and TRBJ2-5; a weak D match, TRBD2 (6 bases). V dropped 5 bases and J dropped 2 bases, with 10 bases sitting between them. This CDR3 comprises 13 residues. CDR1 and CDR2 from the germline V gene are SGHRS and YFSETQ. The CDR3 loop is CASRGGGQETQYF. The CDR3 DNA follows: TGCGCCAGCAGGGGGGGAGGTCAAGAGACCCAGTACTTC.

Only one count was recorded for this clone. V gene TRBV6-6 combines with J gene TRBJ2-5; weak D call: TRBD1 (5 bases). TRBJ2-7 explains the end of the DNA better; the J call may be wrong. Germline loops: CDR1 MNHNY, CDR2 SVGAGI (reference sequence). The CDR3 totals 13 residues. CDR3 in DNA: TGTGCCAGCAGTTACGACAGTTACTACGAGCAGTACTTC. Residues: CASSYDSYYEQYF.

This chain links TRBV5-5 with TRBJ2-3; D is perhaps TRBD1 or TRBD2 (5 bases each). Germline V gene data show CDR1 as SGHKS and CDR2 as YYEKEE (reference sequence). There are 15 residues in the CDR3. V was trimmed by 7 bases and J by 4 bases, leaving 19 bases between them. The CDR3 reads CASSLAGTRADTQYF. For the CDR3, the DNA is TGTGCCAGCTCGCTGGCAGGGACCAGGGCAGATACGCAGTATTTT.

This chain uses TRBV11-2 with TRBJ2-7; D ambiguous. Per the germline V gene, CDR1 is SGHAT and CDR2 is FQNNGV. Trimming shortened V by 0 bases and J by 3 bases, and 9 bases separated the two germline ends. The CDR3 is 14 amino acids. This CDR3 is CASSLDRRGYEQYF. CDR3 nucleotides: TGTGCCAGCAGCTTAGATCGTCGAGGCTACGAGCAGTACTTC.

The chain employs TRBV4-2 and TRBJ2-7, with D maybe TRBD2 (5 bases). V was pared by 1 base and J by 3 bases, with 7 bases between. The CDR3 extends over 13 amino acids. Germline CDR1 reads LGHNA; CDR2 reads YNFKEQ. CDR3 coding DNA: TGTGCCAGCAGCCAAGCAACTAGCTACGAGCAGTACTTC. It encodes CASSQATSYEQYF.

The chain uses TRBV6-5 and TRBJ1-4; D gene ambiguous. Germline CDR1 reads MNHEY; CDR2 reads SVGAGI. V was pared by 5 bases and J by 12 bases, with 13 bases between. The CDR3 extends over 12 amino acids. The CDR3: CASSQGGYELFF. The CDR3 DNA reads as TGTGCCAGCAGTCAAGGAGGGTATGAACTGTTTTTT.

This clone is categorized as medium-sized (0.01 to 0.1%). The CDR3 spells CASSKQAQDFTDTQYF. The CDR3 coding sequence is TGTGCCAGCAGCAAACAGGCACAGGACTTCACAGATACGCAGTATTTT. The chain employs TRBV21-1 and TRBJ2-3. TRBV21-1 is a known pseudogene. This CDR3 region has 16 residues.

The V gene is TRBV7-7, the J gene TRBJ2-7, with D possibly called TRBD1 or TRBD2 (5 bases each). In germline, CDR1 is SSHAT, CDR2 FNYEAQ (reference sequence). The CDR3 covers 14 residues. V lost 3 bases and J 2 bases, leaving 11 bases between the germline ends. Here the CDR3 DNA reads TGTGCCAGCAGCTTTGGGGACGGGGCCTACGAGCAGTACTTC. Its translation: CASSFGDGAYEQYF. The full variable domain, completed using reference TRBV7-7 and TRBJ2-7, is GAGVSQSPRYKVTKRGQDVTLRCDPISSHATLYWYQQALGQGPEFLTYFNYEAQPDKSGLPSDRFSAERPEGSISTLTIQRTEQRDSAMYRCASSFGDGAYEQYFGPGTRLTVT.